What follows are 9 T cell receptor beta chains derived from one specimen sequenced in a study of regulatory T cells in long-lasting Graves disease. With iRepertoire HTBI primers and Arm-PCR of CDR3 regions, TCR beta libraries were built. MiXCR was run by TCRdb on the multiplex PCR reads, yielding one entry per CDR3 protein. The sample records about 470,000 distinct CDR3 sequences, 20% to 25% being singletons. Regarding time point: persistent/refractory GD, antithyroid drugs over 5 years with positive TRAb. Researchers made the TCR library from RNA that was extracted from PBMCs. The sample here was peripheral blood mononuclear cells (PBMCs), taken when the disease was refractory, from a patient treated with antithyroid drugs. These TCRs come from a female donor with Graves disease.

The chain links TRBV10-3 to TRBJ2-7; 8 bases agree with TRBD1. After removal of 11 bases from V and 0 bases from J, the junction contained 9 bases not matched to a gene. This CDR3 is 14 amino acids long. Germline V gene sequence: CDR1 ENHRY, CDR2 SYGVKD. The CDR3 DNA is TGTGCCTCCCGGCGGACAGGGATCTCCTACGAGCAGTACTTC. Translation: CASRRTGISYEQYF.

This clonotype was counted at least ten times. This rearrangement joins TRBV28 to TRBJ2-2; 8 positions agree with TRBD1. This CDR3 spans 14 amino acids. Trimming took 3 bases from V and 6 from J; bases not matched to a gene: 3. Germline V gene lookup returns CDR1 MDHEN and CDR2 SYDVKM. CDR3 protein: CASSLGQVAGELFF. The CDR3 nucleotides read TGTGCCAGCAGTTTGGGACAGGTTGCCGGGGAGCTGTTTTTT.

This clonotype was found many times. The CDR3 region has the DNA TGTGCCACCATTTTCACGGCTATTCCGCCGACCTATAGCAATCAGCCCCAGCATTTT. It specifies CATIFTAIPPTYSNQPQHF. The V gene is TRBV6-1, the J gene TRBJ1-5, with unresolved D. This CDR3 comprises 19 residues. Germline CDR1 is MNHNS and CDR2 is SASEGT. The ends were cut back, 10 bases at V and 0 bases at J, with 28 bases in the middle.

The rearrangement links TRBV6-1 to TRBJ1-3, with D maybe TRBD1 (5 bases). The CDR3 is 14 amino acids. V lost 2 bases and J lost 1, with 6 bases in between. The germline gives CDR1 MNHNS, CDR2 SASEGT. The CDR3 bases are TGTGCCAGCAGTGAACGGGGGTCTGGAAACACCATATATTTT. This gives the protein CASSERGSGNTIYF.

This chain joins TRBV7-6 and TRBJ2-7; D may be TRBD1 or TRBD2 (5 bases each). CDR1 and CDR2 (germline): SGHVS, FNYEAQ. CDR3 length: 16 residues. The V end was cut by 1 base, the J end by 6 bases, with 19 bases between. The chain's CDR3 is CASSLGGDRFSGEQYF. As DNA, the CDR3 is TGTGCCAGCAGCTTAGGAGGGGATAGGTTCTCTGGCGAGCAGTACTTC. Looking up the rest from reference TRBV7-6 and TRBJ2-7 gives the full variable domain: GAGVSQSPRYKVTKRGQDVALRCDPISGHVSLYWYRQALGQGPEFLTYFNYEAQQDKSGLPNDRFSAERPEGSISTLTIQRTEQRDSAMYRCASSLGGDRFSGEQYFGPGTRLTVT.

This chain links TRBV20-1 with TRBJ2-5; 9 nucleotides match TRBD2. The V and J ends lost 3 bases and 4 bases, in that order; junction bases with no gene match: 9. Germline CDR1 reads DFQATT; CDR2 reads SNEGSKA (reference sequence). CDR3 length equals 15 residues. CDR3: CSARTGLREGETQYF. The CDR3 coding sequence is TGCAGTGCTAGGACTGGTCTGCGGGAGGGAGAGACCCAGTACTTC.

This clonotype was detected ten times or more. The rearrangement joins TRBV28 to TRBJ1-5; D call uncertain. The CDR3 totals 13 residues. V was clipped by 6 bases and J by 3 bases, with 9 bases between them. Looked up from germline, CDR1 is MDHEN and CDR2 is SYDVKM. The CDR3 region is CASRGWTNQPQHF. In DNA, the CDR3 is TGTGCCAGCAGGGGGTGGACCAATCAGCCCCAGCATTTT.

This clonotype was seen at least ten times. The chain couples TRBV15 to TRBJ1-2; unclear D gene. The germline CDR1 and CDR2 sequences are LNHNV and YYDKDF (reference sequence). There are 17 residues in the CDR3. V was trimmed by 4 bases and J by 8 bases, leaving 26 bases between them. The CDR3 sequence: CATSNPALPDLAGGYTF. CDR3 DNA: TGTGCCACCAGCAACCCTGCCCTCCCGGACCTCGCCGGAGGCTACACCTTC. Full variable domain (missing parts from reference TRBV15 and TRBJ1-2): DAMVIQNPRYQVTQFGKPVTLSCSQTLNHNVMYWYQQKSSQAPKLLFHYYDKDFNNEADTPDNFQSRRPNTSFCFLDIRSPGLGDTAMYLCATSNPALPDLAGGYTFGSGTRLTVV.

This clonotype was seen many times. This sequence joins TRBV11-2 and TRBJ2-7, with 9 bases that match TRBD2. The CDR3 runs to 16 residues. Germline values: CDR1 SGHAT, CDR2 FQNNGV. V lost 5 bases and J lost 3; bases outside the gene matches: 11. CDR3 residues: CASSLMAGGSLYEQYF. The CDR3 DNA reads TGTGCCAGCAGCCTAATGGCGGGGGGGTCCCTCTACGAGCAGTACTTC. The full variable domain, with the rest looked up from reference TRBV11-2 and TRBJ2-7, is EAGVAQSPRYKIIEKRQSVAFWCNPISGHATLYWYQQILGQGPKLLIQFQNNGVVDDSQLPKDRFSAERLKGVDSTLKIQPAKLEDSAVYLCASSLMAGGSLYEQYFGPGTRLTVT.